These T cell receptor beta chains were read from a single sample in a study of shared clonotypes between healthy human individuals. Sequencing used immunoSEQ multiplex PCR; TCRdb keeps in-frame clones, though not all of them. The data contain roughly 2.1 million clones, approximately 94% of them singletons. Sequences were obtained from naive CD8+ T cells from PBMCs. These receptors were taken from a man between 18 and 29 years old in good health. Some clones in this sample may be carry-over from other donors' samples. The CDR3 runs from the conserved cysteine through the conserved F or W. A D gene is named only where the DNA matches it firmly. Some rows have no size entry. The others give once, few or many, or a class for an expanded clone.

clone size	V gene	D gene	J gene	CDR3 DNA	CDR3 protein
.	TRBV2	.	TRBJ2-7	TGTGCCAGCAGCTTTCCCCAGCAGTACTTC	CASSFPQQYF
few	TRBV2	.	TRBJ1-1	TGTGCCAGCAGGGAAGGGGTGAACACTGAAGCTTTCTTT	CASREGVNTEAFF
.	TRBV19	.	TRBJ2-3	TGTGCCAGTAGTATAGGGACAGATACAGATACGCAGTATTTT	CASSIGTDTDTQYF
.	TRBV4-1	.	TRBJ2-7	TGCGCCAGCAGCCACCACGAGTCCGAGCAGTACTTC	CASSHHESEQYF
once	TRBV7-2	TRBD1	TRBJ1-1	TGTGCCAGCAGCCCACAGGGGACGGAAGCTTTCTTT	CASSPQGTEAFF
.	TRBV27	.	TRBJ1-1	TGTGCCAGCAGTTTATTAGGTAGCCCTGTAGCTTTCTTT	CASSLLGSPVAFF
.	TRBV10-2	.	TRBJ2-1	TGCGCCAGCACCCCAGCTCAGGGTACCTACAATGAGCAGTTCTTC	CASTPAQGTYNEQFF
.	TRBV10-3	TRBD2	TRBJ2-2	TGTGCCATCAGTGAGCCGGGACTAGCGGATTCATCGAACACCGGGGAGCTGTTTTTT	CAISEPGLADSSNTGELFF
.	TRBV7-9	.	TRBJ1-1	TGTGCCAGCAGCTTATTTGGGGCGGGGAACACTGAAGCTTTCTTT	CASSLFGAGNTEAFF
.	TRBV30	.	TRBJ1-2	TGTGCCTGGAGTGGAGGGGTCGGCTACACCTTC	CAWSGGVGYTF
.	TRBV15	TRBD2	TRBJ2-3	TGTGCCACCAGCAGATTACCGGGACTAGCGGGCACAGATACGCAGTATTTT	CATSRLPGLAGTDTQYF
.	TRBV2	.	TRBJ1-1	TGTGCCAGCAGTGGGTGGGCGGGGACCAACACTGAAGCTTTCTTT	CASSGWAGTNTEAFF
.	TRBV27	.	TRBJ2-3	TGTGCCAGCAGTCGGCCGGGCGGCACAGATACGCAGTATTTT	CASSRPGGTDTQYF
.	TRBV25-1	.	TRBJ2-3	TGTGCCAGCTGGGGAGATACGCAGTATTTT	CASWGDTQYF
.	TRBV6-1	TRBD2	TRBJ2-5	TGTGCCAGCAGTGAAGGACTAGCGGTTCGGGAGACCCAGTACTTC	CASSEGLAVRETQYF
.	TRBV6-5	TRBD2	TRBJ2-1	TGTGCCAGCAGTAGGGCGGGAGCCTACAATGAGCAGTTCTTC	CASSRAGAYNEQFF
.	TRBV28	.	TRBJ1-3	TGTGCCAGCAGTATCCGACGGAACTCTGGAAACACCATATATTTT	CASSIRRNSGNTIYF
.	TRBV6-4	TRBD2	TRBJ2-3	TGTGCCAGCAGTAGCGGGAGAGGGGGAGATACGCAGTATTTT	CASSSGRGGDTQYF
.	TRBV28	TRBD1	TRBJ1-2	TGTGCCAGCAGTTTTGAAGGGGGCTTGGAGTATGGCTACACCTTC	CASSFEGGLEYGYTF
.	TRBV10-2	TRBD2	TRBJ2-7	TGCGCCAGCAGTGATGGCGGGAGGCACGAGCAGTACTTC	CASSDGGRHEQYF
.	TRBV5-1	TRBD1	TRBJ2-7	TGCGCCAGCAGCTTGGCCCCTGGGACAGGGCTGGACGAGCAGTACTTC	CASSLAPGTGLDEQYF
.	TRBV14	TRBD1	TRBJ1-5	TGTGCCAGCAGCCTCGACAGGGTTTCGCCCCAGCATTTT	CASSLDRVSPQHF
.	TRBV30	TRBD2	TRBJ2-7	TGTGCCTGGAGAGACCGGACTAGCGGGATTTACGAGCAGTACTTC	CAWRDRTSGIYEQYF
.	TRBV6-5	TRBD2	TRBJ2-7	TGTGCCAGCCGATTAGCGGGGGGTTACGAGCAGTACTTC	CASRLAGGYEQYF
once	TRBV5-1	TRBD2	TRBJ2-1	TGCGCCAGCAGCTTGGGGCCCGATCGGGGACTAGTAGTCAATGAGCAGTTCTTC	CASSLGPDRGLVVNEQFF
.	TRBV2	.	TRBJ2-7	TGTGCCAGCAGGGGGACCTACGAGCAGTACTTC	CASRGTYEQYF
.	TRBV7-9	TRBD1	TRBJ2-1	TGTGCCAGCAGCTGGACAGGGTCCCCATACAATGAGCAGTTCTTC	CASSWTGSPYNEQFF
few	TRBV25-1	.	TRBJ1-2	TGTGCCAGCAGTGTCCAGGGAAATGGCTACACCTTC	CASSVQGNGYTF
.	TRBV6-6	.	TRBJ2-1	TGTGCCAGCCTAGGGGGGCTAGCTGCCTACAATGAGCAGTTCTTC	CASLGGLAAYNEQFF